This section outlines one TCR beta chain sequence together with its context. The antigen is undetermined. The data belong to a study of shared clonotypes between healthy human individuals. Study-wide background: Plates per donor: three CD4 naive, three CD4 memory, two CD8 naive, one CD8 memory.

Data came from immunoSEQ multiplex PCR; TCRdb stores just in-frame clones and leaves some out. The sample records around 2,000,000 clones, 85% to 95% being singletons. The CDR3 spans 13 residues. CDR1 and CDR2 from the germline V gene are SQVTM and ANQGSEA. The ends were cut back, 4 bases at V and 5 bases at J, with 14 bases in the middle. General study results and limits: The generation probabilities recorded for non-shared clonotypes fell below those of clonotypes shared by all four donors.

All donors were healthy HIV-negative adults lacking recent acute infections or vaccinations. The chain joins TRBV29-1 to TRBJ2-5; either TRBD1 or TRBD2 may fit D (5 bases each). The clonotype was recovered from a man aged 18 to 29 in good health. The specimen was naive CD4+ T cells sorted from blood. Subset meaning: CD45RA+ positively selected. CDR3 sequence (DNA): TGCAGCGTTGTGAGGGACGGAGTGGAGACCCAGTACTTC. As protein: CSVVRDGVETQYF.